The entry below describes one T cell receptor beta chain. This specimen comes from a study of control samples from healthy donors and cancer patients. Libraries were prepared by immunoSEQ multiplex PCR; TCRdb keeps only in-frame clonotypes and omits some of them. The data hold about 99,000 clones, with around 89% observed a single time. The V segment lost 2 bases and the J segment 3 bases; nucleotides outside the gene matches: 2. The CDR3 runs 13 residues. Germline V gene sequence: CDR1 SGHRS, CDR2 YFSETQ. This clonotype was obtained from a man between 60 and 70 years old with lung cancer. The specimen was PBMCs. The rearrangement joins TRBV5-1 to TRBJ2-7, with 7 bases fitting TRBD1. The CDR3 nucleotides are TGCGCCAGCAGCTTCGGGACAGACTACGAGCAGTACTTC. This encodes CASSFGTDYEQYF.